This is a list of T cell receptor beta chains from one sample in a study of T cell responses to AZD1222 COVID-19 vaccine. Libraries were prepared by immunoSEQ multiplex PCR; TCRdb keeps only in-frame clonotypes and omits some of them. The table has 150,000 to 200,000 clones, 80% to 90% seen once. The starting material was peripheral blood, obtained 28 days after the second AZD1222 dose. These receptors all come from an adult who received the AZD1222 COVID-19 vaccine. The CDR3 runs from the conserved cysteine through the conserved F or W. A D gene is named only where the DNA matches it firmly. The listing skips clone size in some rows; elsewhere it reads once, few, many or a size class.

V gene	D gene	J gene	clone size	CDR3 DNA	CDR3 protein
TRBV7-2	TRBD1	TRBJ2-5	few	TGTGCCAGCAGCCGGGACAGGGGGAGGGAGACCCAGTACTTC	CASSRDRGRETQYF
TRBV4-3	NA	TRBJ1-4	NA	TGCGCCAGCAGCCAACGCCCTCCGGGGGGAAGCGCTGAAAAACTGTTTTTT	CASSQRPPGGSAEKLFF
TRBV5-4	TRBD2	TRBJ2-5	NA	TGTGCCAGCAGCTTACTAGCGCAAGAGACCCAGTACTTC	CASSLLAQETQYF
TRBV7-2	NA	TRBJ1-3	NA	TGTGCCAGCAGCCTTTCCTCGGGGGTGGGAAACACCATATATTTT	CASSLSSGVGNTIYF
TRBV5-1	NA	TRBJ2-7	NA	TGCGCCAGCAGCTTGGACAGCCCCCCCTCCTACGAGCAGTACTTC	CASSLDSPPSYEQYF
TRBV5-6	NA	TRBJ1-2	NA	TGTGCCAGCAGCTTGATCAAGAGCCCCTATGGCTACACCTTC	CASSLIKSPYGYTF
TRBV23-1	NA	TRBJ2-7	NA	TGCGCCAGCAGTCAATCGTTGCAGGGGGGAACCTACGAGCAGTACTTC	CASSQSLQGGTYEQYF
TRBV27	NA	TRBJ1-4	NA	TGTGCCAGCAGTTTCAGACAGACTAATGAAAAACTGTTTTTT	CASSFRQTNEKLFF
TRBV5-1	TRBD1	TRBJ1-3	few	TGCGCCAGCAGCCTGGGACAGCAACCAGGGGTCCACTCTGGAAACACCATATATTTT	CASSLGQQPGVHSGNTIYF
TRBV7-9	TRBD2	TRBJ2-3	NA	TGTGCCAGCAGCTTATGGACTAGCGGGGGGGCCGTAGATACGCAGTATTTT	CASSLWTSGGAVDTQYF
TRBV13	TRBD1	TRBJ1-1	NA	TGTGCCAGCAGCATCCACAGGGGGGACAACACTGAAGCTTTCTTT	CASSIHRGDNTEAFF
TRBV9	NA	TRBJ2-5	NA	TGTGCCAGCAGCGTAGCAATAGGCATACACCAAGAGACCCAGTACTTC	CASSVAIGIHQETQYF
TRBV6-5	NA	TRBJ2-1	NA	TGTGCCAGCAGTCACGGCCACTACAATGAGCAGTTCTTC	CASSHGHYNEQFF
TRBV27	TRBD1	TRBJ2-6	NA	TGTGCCAGCAGTTGGACAGGGGCGTCCTCTGGGGCCAACGTCCTGACTTTC	CASSWTGASSGANVLTF
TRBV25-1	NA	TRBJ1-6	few	TGTGCCAGCAGTCTTGGGGGGACTAATTCACCCCTCCACTTT	CASSLGGTNSPLHF
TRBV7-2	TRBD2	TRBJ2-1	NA	TGTGCCAGCAGCGGGGCGGGAGGGCCCCGGAATGAGCAGTTCTTC	CASSGAGGPRNEQFF
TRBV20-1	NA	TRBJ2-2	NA	TGCAGTGCTAGTTTTCCTGAGACTAGATCCACCGGGGAGCTGTTTTTT	CSASFPETRSTGELFF
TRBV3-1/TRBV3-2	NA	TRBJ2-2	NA	TGTGCCAGCAGCTCCGTAACCACCGGGGAGCTGTTTTTT	CASSSVTTGELFF
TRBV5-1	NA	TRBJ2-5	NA	TGCGCCAGCACCTTGACAGGTTTTGGCCAAGAGACCCAGTACTTC	CASTLTGFGQETQYF
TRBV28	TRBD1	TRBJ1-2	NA	TGTGCCAGCAGCCCACAGGGGCGTCGTGGCTACACCTTC	CASSPQGRRGYTF
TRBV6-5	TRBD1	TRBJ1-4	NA	TGTGCCAGCAGGACTACAGGGGACGGTAATGAAAAACTGTTTTTT	CASRTTGDGNEKLFF
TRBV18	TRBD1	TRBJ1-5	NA	TGTGCCAGCCGGGGAGGGGGCGATCAGCCCCAGCATTTT	CASRGGGDQPQHF
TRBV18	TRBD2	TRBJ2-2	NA	TGTGCCAGCTCATCCTCAAGCGGGGCCGGGGAGCTGTTTTTT	CASSSSSGAGELFF
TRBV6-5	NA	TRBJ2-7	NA	TGTGCCAGCAGCACAGACCCCGGTCGGCAGTACTTC	CASSTDPGRQYF
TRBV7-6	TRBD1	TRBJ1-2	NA	TGTGCCAGCAGCTCTCAGGGGGCGGTTCTGACTAACTATGGCTACACCTTC	CASSSQGAVLTNYGYTF
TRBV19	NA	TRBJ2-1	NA	TGTGCCAGTAGTATAGGTTCAGGGGCCATTTCCTACAATGAGCAGTTCTTC	CASSIGSGAISYNEQFF
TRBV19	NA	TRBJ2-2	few	TGTGCCAGTAGTATCAGGGAGACCGGGGAGCTGTTTTTT	CASSIRETGELFF